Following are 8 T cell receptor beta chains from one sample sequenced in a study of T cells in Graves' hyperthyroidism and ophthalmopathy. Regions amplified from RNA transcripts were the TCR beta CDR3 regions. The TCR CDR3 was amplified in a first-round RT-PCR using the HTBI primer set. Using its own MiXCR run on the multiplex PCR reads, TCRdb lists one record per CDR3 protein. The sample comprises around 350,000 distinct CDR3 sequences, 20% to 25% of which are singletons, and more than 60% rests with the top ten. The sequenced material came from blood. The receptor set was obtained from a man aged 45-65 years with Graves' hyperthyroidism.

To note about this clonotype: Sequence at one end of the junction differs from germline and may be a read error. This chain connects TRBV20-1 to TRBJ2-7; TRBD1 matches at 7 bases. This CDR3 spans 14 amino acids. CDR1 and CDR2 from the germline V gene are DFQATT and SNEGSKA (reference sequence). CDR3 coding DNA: TGCAGTACTAGAGAGGGGACAGCCCGCTACGAGCAGTACTTC. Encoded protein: CSTREGTARYEQYF.

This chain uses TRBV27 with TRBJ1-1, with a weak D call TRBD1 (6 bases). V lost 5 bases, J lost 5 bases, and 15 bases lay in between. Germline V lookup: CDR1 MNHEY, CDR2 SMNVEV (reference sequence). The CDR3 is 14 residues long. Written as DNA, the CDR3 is TGTGCCAGCAGTCCGGGACATCAAGGGACTGAAGCTTTCTTT. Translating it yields CASSPGHQGTEAFF.

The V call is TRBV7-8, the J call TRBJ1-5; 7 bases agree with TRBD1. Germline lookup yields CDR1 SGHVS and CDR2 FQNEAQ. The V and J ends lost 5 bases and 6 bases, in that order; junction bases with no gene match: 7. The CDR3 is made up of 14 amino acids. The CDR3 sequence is CASSTDRESQPQHF. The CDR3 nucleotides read TGTGCCAGCAGCACTGACAGGGAAAGTCAGCCCCAGCATTTT.

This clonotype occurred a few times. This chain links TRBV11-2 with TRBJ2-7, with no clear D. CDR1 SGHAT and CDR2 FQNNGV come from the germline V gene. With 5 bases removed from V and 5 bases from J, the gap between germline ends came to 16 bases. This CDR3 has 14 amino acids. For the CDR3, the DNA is TGTGCCAGCAGCCAGGAACCCACTACGAACGAGCAGTACTTC. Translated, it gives CASSQEPTTNEQYF.

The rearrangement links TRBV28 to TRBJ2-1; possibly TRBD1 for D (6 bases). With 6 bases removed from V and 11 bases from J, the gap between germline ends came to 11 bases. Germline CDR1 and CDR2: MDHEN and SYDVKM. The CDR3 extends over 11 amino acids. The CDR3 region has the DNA TGTGCCAGCAGCAGGCAGGGGAAGCAGTTCTTC. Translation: CASSRQGKQFF.

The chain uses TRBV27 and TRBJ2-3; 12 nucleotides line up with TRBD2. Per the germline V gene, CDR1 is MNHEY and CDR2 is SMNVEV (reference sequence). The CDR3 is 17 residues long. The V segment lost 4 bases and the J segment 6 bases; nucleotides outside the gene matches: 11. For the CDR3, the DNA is TGTGCCAGCAGTTCTCGACTAGCGGGAGCTGTCGGGGATACGCAGTATTTT. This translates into CASSSRLAGAVGDTQYF.

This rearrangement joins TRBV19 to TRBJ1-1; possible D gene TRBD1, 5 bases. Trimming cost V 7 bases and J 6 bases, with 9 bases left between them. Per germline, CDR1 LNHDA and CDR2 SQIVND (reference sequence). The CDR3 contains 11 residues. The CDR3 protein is CASNQGSEAFF. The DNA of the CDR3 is TGTGCCAGTAATCAGGGTTCTGAAGCTTTCTTT. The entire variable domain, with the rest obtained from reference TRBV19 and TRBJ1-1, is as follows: DGGITQSPKYLFRKEGQNVTLSCEQNLNHDAMYWYRQDPGQGLRLIYYSQIVNDFQKGDIAEGYSVSREKKESFPLTVTSAQKNPTAFYLCASNQGSEAFFGQGTRLTVV.

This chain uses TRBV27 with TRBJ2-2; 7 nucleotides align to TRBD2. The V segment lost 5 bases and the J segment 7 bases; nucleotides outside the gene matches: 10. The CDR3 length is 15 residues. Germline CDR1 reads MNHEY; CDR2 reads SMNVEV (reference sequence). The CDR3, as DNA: TGTGCCAGCAGTCCGGGAGGCGGGCTTAACGGGGAGCTGTTTTTT. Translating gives CASSPGGGLNGELFF.